Below, 14 T cell receptor beta chains from the same sample are listed, as sequenced in a study of cytomegalovirus exposure and HLA in healthy donors. PCR amplification relied on 60 Vbeta primers (plus 13 Jbeta primers). Profiled with immunoSEQ multiplex PCR; TCRdb holds only in-frame clones, not every one. The data contain some 180,000 clones, around 80% of them singletons. The specimen was PBMCs. These receptors came from an older woman in good health and CMV-seropositive.

The rearrangement links TRBV7-3 to TRBJ1-2; D is undetermined. The germline V gene encodes CDR1 SGHTA and CDR2 FQGTGA. The CDR3 runs 13 residues. The V end was cut by 3 bases, the J end by 8 bases, with 13 bases between. CDR3 region: CASSFRRNRGYTF. DNA for the CDR3: TGTGCCAGCAGCTTTCGGAGGAACCGGGGCTACACCTTC.

This chain joins TRBV5-1 and TRBJ2-1, with 8 bases identical to TRBD2. Germline CDR1 SGHRS, CDR2 YFSETQ. The V and J ends lost 0 bases and 8 bases, in that order; junction bases with no gene match: 7. The CDR3 spans 15 residues. The CDR3 DNA is TGCGCCAGCAGCTTGGTGACGGGGGGGCCGGATGAGCAGTTCTTC. Its protein is CASSLVTGGPDEQFF.

The sample holds a few counts of this clone. The chain couples TRBV15 to TRBJ2-5, with D tentatively TRBD1 (5 bases). Trimming took 1 base from V and 1 from J, leaving 10 bases between them. The germline V gene encodes CDR1 LNHNV and CDR2 YYDKDF (reference sequence). The CDR3 loop spans 15 amino acids. This chain's CDR3 is CATSRVGVLQETQYF. CDR3 coding DNA: TGTGCCACCAGCAGAGTAGGGGTCCTCCAAGAGACCCAGTACTTC. Full variable domain (missing parts from reference TRBV15 and TRBJ2-5): DAMVIQNPRYQVTQFGKPVTLSCSQTLNHNVMYWYQQKSSQAPKLLFHYYDKDFNNEADTPDNFQSRRPNTSFCFLDIRSPGLGDTAMYLCATSRVGVLQETQYFGPGTRLLVL.

The chain joins TRBV13 to TRBJ2-7, with TRBD1 matching over 10 bases. CDR3 size: 15 residues. J was trimmed by 4 bases and V by 4 bases; bases with no gene match: 7. In germline, CDR1 is PRHDT, CDR2 FYEKMQ (reference sequence). The CDR3: CASSSPGQGDYEQYF. CDR3 nucleotide sequence: TGTGCCAGCAGCTCACCCGGACAGGGGGATTACGAGCAGTACTTC.

The DNA of the CDR3 is TGTGCCAGCAGCGTAGGAGGGTCTCAGCCCCAGCATTTT. This sequence encodes CASSVGGSQPQHF. The V call is TRBV9, the J call TRBJ1-5; D is undetermined. Trimming stripped 0 bases from V and 6 bases from J, with 7 bases between. Germline V lookup: CDR1 SGDLS, CDR2 YYNGEE. This CDR3 has 13 residues. Variable domain in full (rest from reference TRBV9 and TRBJ1-5): DSGVTQTPKHLITATGQRVTLRCSPRSGDLSVYWYQQSLDQGLQFLIQYYNGEERAKGNILERFSAQQFPDLHSELNLSSLELGDSALYFCASSVGGSQPQHFGDGTRLSIL.

About this clone: Relative to the germline gene, one junction end is altered; a read error may explain this. This sequence joins TRBV5-6 and TRBJ2-4, with TRBD2 identical over 8 bases. The germline gives CDR1 SGHDT, CDR2 YYEEEE. The CDR3 has 13 amino acids. The CDR3 DNA follows: TGTGCCAGCAGCTTTAGCGGGGCAAACAGTCAGTACTTC. Protein sequence: CASSFSGANSQYF.

V and J are TRBV27 and TRBJ2-1, with D perhaps TRBD2 (5 bases). CDR3 length equals 17 residues. From germline, CDR1 is MNHEY and CDR2 SMNVEV (reference sequence). Trimming pared 0 bases from V and 6 bases from J, leaving 18 bases between. The CDR3 nucleotides are TGTGCCAGCAGTTTATCCGCTGGGAGTCGGGTCCTCAATGAGCAGTTCTTC. Amino acids: CASSLSAGSRVLNEQFF.

This clone was counted a few times. The CDR3 loop reads CASSQDHIGQTLLVTQYF. In DNA form, the CDR3 reads TGCGCCAGCAGCCAAGACCACATCGGACAGACCCTCTTGGTGACCCAGTACTTC. The chain uses TRBV4-1 and TRBJ2-5, with D possibly being TRBD1 (6 bases). CDR1 and CDR2 from the germline V gene are MGHRA and YSYEKL. The CDR3 is made up of 18 amino acids. V dropped 0 bases and J dropped 7 bases, with 24 bases sitting between them.

This clone has just one count. This chain connects TRBV5-1 to TRBJ1-2; 7 bases agree with TRBD1. Unmatched junction bases numbered 5, after V lost 4 bases and J lost 8 bases. The CDR3 is 12 amino acids. In germline, CDR1 is SGHRS, CDR2 YFSETQ. The CDR3 nucleotides are TGCGCCAGCAGCGTCCAGGGGGGAGGCTACACCTTC. It translates to CASSVQGGGYTF.

The genes are TRBV4-1 and TRBJ2-5; 8 bases align to TRBD1. V shed 5 bases and J 4 bases; nucleotides not matched to a gene: 0. The length of the CDR3 is 12 residues. The germline V gene has CDR1 MGHRA and CDR2 YSYEKL. As DNA, the CDR3 is TGCGCCAGCAGCGACAGGGGAGAGACCCAGTACTTC. Protein sequence: CASSDRGETQYF.

The chain carries TRBV6-5 and TRBJ1-1; 10 nucleotides agree with TRBD1. With V trimmed by 4 bases and J by 5 bases, 1 base remained unmatched. CDR3 length: 13 residues. CDR1 and CDR2 (germline): MNHEY, SVGAGI. The chain's CDR3 is CASSWGQGTEAFF. CDR3 sequence (DNA): TGTGCCAGCAGTTGGGGACAGGGGACTGAAGCTTTCTTT.

The V call is TRBV5-6, the J call TRBJ2-7; no reliable D call. The length of the CDR3 is 13 residues. Trimming removed 1 base from V and 7 bases from J, with 12 bases in between. The V gene's germline CDR1 is SGHDT and CDR2 YYEEEE. For the CDR3, the DNA is TGTGCCAGCAGCTTGTCCCGTCGAGGTGAGCAGTACTTC. It codes for CASSLSRRGEQYF.

This chain links TRBV19 with TRBJ1-1; D remains unclear. CDR1 is LNHDA and CDR2 is SQIVND in the germline V gene (reference sequence). Trimming left V 10 bases short and J 6 bases short, with 9 bases between. The CDR3 length is 10 residues. CDR3 in DNA: TGTGCCAACTTCGGGTCTGAAGCTTTCTTT. This codes for CANFGSEAFF.

The chain is built from TRBV18 and TRBJ1-4, with D perhaps matching TRBD1 (6 bases). V lost 2 bases and J 7 bases, leaving 11 bases between the germline ends. Germline V lookup: CDR1 KGHSH, CDR2 LQKENI. This CDR3 comprises 14 residues. CDR3: CASSPGGRVEKLFF. In nucleotides, the CDR3 is TGTGCCAGCTCACCAGGGGGCCGAGTTGAAAAACTGTTTTTT.